These 29 T cell receptor beta chains were sequenced from one sample in a study of cytomegalovirus exposure and HLA in healthy donors. In the PCR, 60 Vbeta and 13 Jbeta primers were used. The table came from immunoSEQ multiplex PCR; TCRdb's copy has only in-frame clones and leaves some out. The repertoire holds under 250,000 clones, with roughly 80% as singletons. Sequenced material: PBMCs. Receptors were obtained from a man aged 45 to 65 in good health and CMV-seronegative.

The chain carries TRBV6-5 and TRBJ1-2, with TRBD1 as a possible D gene (5 bases). CDR3 size: 15 residues. Per the germline V gene, CDR1 is MNHEY and CDR2 is SVGAGI. Trimming took off 6 bases at V and 0 bases at J, with 14 bases between the two ends. The CDR3 sequence is CASRTITGANYGYTF. CDR3 bases: TGTGCCAGCAGGACGATCACGGGGGCTAACTATGGCTACACCTTC.

The table lists this clone with a few counts. As DNA, the CDR3 is TGTGCCAGCAGTTCACCGTTGGACAGAGCAGAGCAGTACTTC. Its protein product is CASSSPLDRAEQYF. V usage is TRBV28 and J usage is TRBJ2-7; perhaps TRBD1 as D (6 bases). Between the trimmed V and J ends, which lost 4 bases and 7 bases, there was a span of 17 bases. CDR1 and CDR2 (germline): MDHEN, SYDVKM. The CDR3 consists of 14 residues.

J is TRBJ1-1 and V is TRBV6-5; no clear D. The V gene lost 2 bases and the J gene lost 5 bases, with 12 bases spanning the gap. The CDR3 is 14 amino acids. CDR1 is MNHEY, CDR2 SVGAGI, per germline. CDR3 in amino acids: CASSYLPPSTEAFF. The CDR3 DNA reads as TGTGCCAGCAGTTACCTCCCTCCTTCTACTGAAGCTTTCTTT.

The CDR3 loop is CASSSAGSSGLGPREQYF. CDR3 nucleotide sequence: TGCGCCAGCAGCTCAGCAGGAAGTAGCGGGTTGGGCCCCAGGGAGCAGTACTTC. The V call is TRBV5-1, the J call TRBJ2-7, with 7 bases fitting TRBD2. Looked up from germline, CDR1 is SGHRS and CDR2 is YFSETQ. This CDR3 contains 18 residues. The junction had 22 bases not matched to a gene; V was cut back by 3 bases and J by 7 bases.

The genes are TRBV29-1 and TRBJ2-2; 7 bases match TRBD2. Trimming took 2 bases from V and 6 from J; bases not matched to a gene: 9. CDR3 length: 15 amino acids. Germline lookup yields CDR1 SQVTM and CDR2 ANQGSEA. The CDR3: CSVEKWAGAAGELFF. The CDR3 nucleotides read TGCAGCGTTGAAAAATGGGCGGGAGCAGCCGGGGAGCTGTTTTTT.

The V gene is TRBV30, the J gene TRBJ1-1; TRBD1 matches at 7 bases. The junction had 5 bases not matched to a gene; V was cut back by 3 bases and J by 1 base. The CDR3 is 14 amino acids. Germline V gene data show CDR1 as GTSNPN and CDR2 as SVGIG (reference sequence). CDR3 DNA sequence: TGTGCCTGGAGCTGGGACAGCCCGAACACTGAAGCTTTCTTT. The encoded protein is CAWSWDSPNTEAFF.

The chain uses TRBV18 and TRBJ1-1, with D perhaps matching TRBD1 (6 bases). Germline loops: CDR1 KGHSH, CDR2 LQKENI. Trimming removed 3 bases at V and 1 base at J, with 9 bases between. There are 14 residues in the CDR3. The CDR3: CASSPGQPNTEAFF. CDR3 in DNA: TGTGCCAGCTCACCTGGACAGCCGAACACTGAAGCTTTCTTT.

The gene calls are TRBV5-1 and TRBJ1-1; 8 bases fit TRBD1. The CDR3 runs 14 residues. Germline-derived CDR1 and CDR2 are SGHRS and YFSETQ. Trimming removed 3 bases from V and 4 bases from J; junction bases left unmatched: 5. The CDR3 sequence: CASSSGGLGTEAFF. CDR3 nucleotides: TGCGCCAGCAGCTCAGGGGGCCTGGGCACTGAAGCTTTCTTT.

This clone was counted between two and nine times. In DNA, the CDR3 is TGTGCCAGTACCCTGGACAGCTCTGGAAACACCATATATTTT. It codes for CASTLDSSGNTIYF. The chain has TRBV19 and TRBJ1-3, with D perhaps TRBD1 (6 bases). Looked up from germline, CDR1 is LNHDA and CDR2 is SQIVND (reference sequence). Trimming left V 7 bases short and J 0 bases short, with 10 bases between. The CDR3 extends over 14 amino acids.

The rearrangement joins TRBV27 to TRBJ2-3; D perhaps matches TRBD1 (6 bases). Per germline, CDR1 MNHEY and CDR2 SMNVEV (reference sequence). The CDR3 is made up of 16 amino acids. Between the trimmed V and J ends, which lost 0 bases and 2 bases, there was a span of 12 bases. In nucleotides, the CDR3 is TGTGCCAGCAGTTTATCGGGGACACTTAACACAGATACGCAGTATTTT. Translating gives CASSLSGTLNTDTQYF.

CDR3 residues: CASSDLTGASEQYF. The DNA of the CDR3 is TGCGCCAGCAGTGATCTAACGGGAGCGAGCGAGCAGTACTTC. The V gene is TRBV10-2, the J gene TRBJ2-7, with a weak D call TRBD2 (6 bases). The V and J ends lost 3 bases and 6 bases respectively, with 15 bases between them. Germline CDR1 reads WSHSY; CDR2 reads SAAADI. This CDR3 comprises 14 residues.

J is TRBJ1-4 and V is TRBV15; no definite D call. Germline V gene data show CDR1 as LNHNV and CDR2 as YYDKDF (reference sequence). This CDR3 has 15 residues. The ends were cut back, 5 bases at V and 4 bases at J, with 14 bases in the middle. CDR3 nucleotides: TGTGCCACCAGCGCGGCCCCCCGGGGTAATGAAAAACTGTTTTTT. Its translation is CATSAAPRGNEKLFF. Drawing the rest from reference TRBV15 and TRBJ1-4, the complete variable domain is DAMVIQNPRYQVTQFGKPVTLSCSQTLNHNVMYWYQQKSSQAPKLLFHYYDKDFNNEADTPDNFQSRRPNTSFCFLDIRSPGLGDTAMYLCATSAAPRGNEKLFFGSGTQLSVL.

This sequence joins TRBV7-3 and TRBJ2-1; D might be TRBD2 (7 bases). CDR1 is SGHTA and CDR2 is FQGTGA in the germline V gene. Trimming took 1 base from V and 3 from J, leaving 16 bases between them. This CDR3 is built from 17 residues. The CDR3 region has the DNA TGTGCCAGCAGCTTAAGGGGGGGCGGGAGTTTCTACAATGAGCAGTTCTTC. This translates into CASSLRGGGSFYNEQFF.

This sequence joins TRBV6-5 and TRBJ2-7; 8 bases are a match to TRBD1. CDR1 is MNHEY and CDR2 is SVGAGI in the germline V gene. The CDR3 length is 12 residues. The V and J ends lost 6 bases and 6 bases, in that order; junction bases with no gene match: 4. CDR3 nucleotides: TGTGCCAGCAGGCAGGGGGCAGGCGAGCAGTACTTC. This codes for CASRQGAGEQYF.

The chain combines TRBV28 with TRBJ1-5; TRBD1 agrees at 9 bases. V lost 4 bases, J lost 5 bases, and 6 bases stayed unmatched. CDR1 is MDHEN and CDR2 is SYDVKM in the germline V gene. CDR3 length: 15 amino acids. CDR3 sequence: CASSSGQGRYQPQHF. The CDR3 DNA sequence: TGTGCCAGCAGTTCCGGACAGGGGAGATATCAGCCCCAGCATTTT.

The rearrangement links TRBV6-5 to TRBJ1-3; a possible D gene is TRBD1 (5 bases). CDR3 size: 16 residues. Germline V gene data show CDR1 as MNHEY and CDR2 as SVGAGI. Trimming pared 3 bases from V and 1 base from J, leaving 13 bases between. The CDR3 DNA follows: TGTGCCAGCAGTTATGGGAGGACATCGTCTGGAAACACCATATATTTT. Residues: CASSYGRTSSGNTIYF.

The chain uses TRBV5-6 and TRBJ2-1; unclear D gene. Germline CDR1 SGHDT, CDR2 YYEEEE. The V end lost 5 bases, the J end lost 2 bases, and 11 bases lay between the germline ends. This CDR3 is 14 amino acids long. CDR3 DNA sequence: TGTGCCAGCAGATGGCGGAATCCCTACAATGAGCAGTTCTTC. It codes for CASRWRNPYNEQFF.

The CDR3, as DNA: TGTGCCAGCAGTCAACGACTAGCGGGACGGGCAGATACGCAGTATTTT. It yields the protein CASSQRLAGRADTQYF. The chain employs TRBV28 and TRBJ2-3, with 11 bases aligning to TRBD2. In germline, CDR1 is MDHEN, CDR2 SYDVKM. This CDR3 comprises 16 residues. Trimming removed 5 bases from V and 4 bases from J; junction bases left unmatched: 8.

The chain recombines TRBV5-1 with TRBJ2-7; D possibly corresponds to TRBD1 (5 bases). Trimming pared 2 bases from V and 1 base from J, leaving 13 bases between. Germline CDR1 is SGHRS and CDR2 is YFSETQ. The CDR3 has 15 residues. CDR3 sequence (DNA): TGCGCCAGCAGCTTAATTCAGGGCGAGTCCTACGAGCAGTACTTC. This sequence encodes CASSLIQGESYEQYF.

This clone was counted between two and nine times. The chain has TRBV29-1 and TRBJ2-3; possibly TRBD2 for D (5 bases). V dropped 7 bases and J dropped 9 bases, with 14 bases sitting between them. The germline gives CDR1 SQVTM, CDR2 ANQGSEA. The CDR3 length is 11 residues. Here the CDR3 DNA reads TGCAGCGACATACTCCGCGGGACGCAGTATTTT. Translating gives CSDILRGTQYF.

V and J are TRBV2 and TRBJ2-1; TRBD2 matches 11 bases. Germline V gene sequence: CDR1 SNHLY, CDR2 FYNNEI. There are 14 residues in the CDR3. With 7 bases clipped from V and 9 bases from J, the junction kept 8 bases outside the gene matches. The DNA of the CDR3 is TGTGCCAGCATAATAGCGGGAGGGCCCAGTGAGCAGTTCTTC. This encodes CASIIAGGPSEQFF. Using reference TRBV2 and TRBJ2-1 for the parts outside the CDR3, the full variable domain is EPEVTQTPSHQVTQMGQEVILRCVPISNHLYFYWYRQILGQKVEFLVSFYNNEISEKSEIFDDQFSVERPDGSNFTLKIRSTKLEDSAMYFCASIIAGGPSEQFFGPGTRLTVL.

J is TRBJ2-4 and V is TRBV27, with D possibly TRBD2 on 5 matching bases. Trimming cost V 5 bases and J 0 bases, with 17 bases left between them. The CDR3 length is 17 residues. CDR1 and CDR2 (germline): MNHEY, SMNVEV (reference sequence). CDR3 sequence: CASSPGRVDLAKNIQYF. The CDR3 region has the DNA TGTGCCAGCAGTCCGGGTCGGGTGGACTTAGCCAAAAACATTCAGTACTTC.

The chain uses TRBV5-6 and TRBJ1-2; D uncertain. Germline lookup yields CDR1 SGHDT and CDR2 YYEEEE. Trimming pared 0 bases from V and 2 bases from J, leaving 11 bases between. This CDR3 is built from 15 residues. CDR3 protein: CASSLEASSNYGYTF. DNA of the CDR3: TGTGCCAGCAGCTTGGAGGCTAGCTCAAACTATGGCTACACCTTC.

This clone was seen only a few times. Different DNA sequences within this sample yield the same CDR3. V gene TRBV5-1 combines with J gene TRBJ2-1; D call uncertain. Per germline, CDR1 SGHRS and CDR2 YFSETQ. The V gene lost 0 bases and the J gene lost 6 bases, with 4 bases spanning the gap. This CDR3 region has 12 residues. CDR3 DNA sequence: TGCGCCAGCAGCTTGGGCGGCAATGAGCAGTTCTTC. Translating gives CASSLGGNEQFF.

The table lists this clone with a few counts. The chain carries TRBV27 and TRBJ2-7; the match to TRBD1 covers 8 bases. The DNA end lines up better with TRBJ2-5; the J call may be wrong. The CDR3 loop spans 14 amino acids. Germline V gene data show CDR1 as MNHEY and CDR2 as SMNVEV (reference sequence). The CDR3 DNA reads TGTGCCAGCAGTAGACAGGGGAGCCAAGAGACCCAGTACTTC. This sequence encodes CASSRQGSQETQYF.

The chain has TRBV7-9 and TRBJ2-2; 7 nucleotides agree with TRBD1. Per germline, CDR1 SEHNR and CDR2 FQNEAQ (reference sequence). The CDR3 sequence is 15 residues long. J gave up 4 bases and V 5 bases, and 7 bases lay outside the gene matches. CDR3 amino acids: CASSPTGLGTGELFF. The CDR3 nucleotides read TGTGCCAGCAGCCCGACAGGGTTGGGCACCGGGGAGCTGTTTTTT.

The chain joins TRBV6-1 to TRBJ2-5; D remains unclear. The germline gives CDR1 MNHNS, CDR2 SASEGT. The CDR3 spans 13 residues. Trimming removed 6 bases at V and 3 bases at J, with 11 bases between. CDR3 nucleotide sequence: TGTGCCAGCAGCGAAACTCGTAAAGAGACCCAGTACTTC. Translation: CASSETRKETQYF.

The chain joins TRBV5-1 to TRBJ2-1, with 9 bases that match TRBD2. Per germline, CDR1 SGHRS and CDR2 YFSETQ. This CDR3 has 16 residues. The trim removed 7 bases at V and 8 bases at J, leaving 16 bases unmatched. The CDR3 nucleotides read TGCGCCAGCGCCGAGGGGGCGGGAGGGCCGGTAGATGAGCAGTTCTTC. It specifies CASAEGAGGPVDEQFF.

V gene TRBV4-1 combines with J gene TRBJ2-1; no reliable D call. The CDR3 is 16 residues long. The ends were cut back, 1 base at V and 4 bases at J, with 14 bases in the middle. Germline V gene data show CDR1 as MGHRA and CDR2 as YSYEKL. The CDR3 DNA reads as TGCGCCAGCAGCCAAGCGTTAAGTAGAAATTACAATGAGCAGTTCTTC. Its protein product is CASSQALSRNYNEQFF.